This T cell receptor (beta chain) originates from a study of T cells in Graves' hyperthyroidism and ophthalmopathy. The investigators amplified TCR beta CDR3 regions from RNA transcripts. The HTBI primer set was used in a first-round RT-PCR of the TCR CDR3. MiXCR was run by TCRdb on the multiplex PCR reads, yielding one entry per CDR3 protein. Among 400,000 to 500,000 distinct CDR3 sequences listed, roughly 13% were seen once. Germline CDR1 MNHEY, CDR2 SVGEGT. The CDR3 runs 16 residues. Losses at the gene ends were 0 bases for V and 0 bases for J; bases not matched to a gene: 0. The sequence came from a woman younger than 35 with Graves' hyperthyroidism. Sequenced: blood. This sequence joins TRBV6-2 or TRBV6-3 and TRBJ2-5; 11 nucleotides line up with TRBD2. DNA for the CDR3: TGTGCCAGCAGTTACTCGGGACTAGCGGACCAAGAGACCCAGTACTTC. This sequence encodes CASSYSGLADQETQYF.